This TCR beta chain was profiled in a study of T-cell reconstitution after alpha-beta-depleted transplantation in children. This clonotype was recorded many times. Unique molecular identifiers were incorporated during preparation of the TCRbeta library. TCRdb itself ran the PCR reads through MiXCR, one entry per CDR3 protein. This table holds about 92,000 distinct CDR3 sequences, 12% found once. CDR3 length: 11 amino acids. Between the trimmed V and J ends, which lost 6 bases and 8 bases, there was a span of 11 bases. CDR1 is SQVTM and CDR2 is ANQGSEA in the germline V gene. The sample here was PBMCs from the stem cell graft donor, taken from the stem cell graft. The rearrangement uses TRBV29-1 and TRBJ2-1, with D maybe TRBD2 (5 bases). This TCR was recovered from a human donor who donated a stem cell graft to a child with inherited bone marrow failure. The DNA of the CDR3 is TGCAGCGTAACTAGGGCCTATGAGCAGTTCTTC. Its translation: CSVTRAYEQFF.